The T cell receptor beta chain under discussion was sequenced for a study of long-term antiretroviral therapy in people with HIV. The CDR3 sequence is 12 residues long. V was shortened by 2 bases and J by 5 bases, with 10 bases between the two germline ends. CDR1 and CDR2 from the germline V gene are GTSNPN and SVGIG (reference sequence). This clone was recorded once. As yet, its antigen is unknown. Overall study results and limits: Clones that had undergone expansion before ART prevailed in the repertoire throughout all time points.

Running of the v3.0 immunoSEQ assay took place at survey level. Assay: immunoSEQ multiplex PCR; the TCRdb copy retains only in-frame clones and omits some. The table has 15,000 to 20,000 clones, roughly 87% seen once. The clonotype comes from a man between 18 and 29 years old with HIV. The V call is TRBV30, the J call TRBJ2-7, with D possibly matching TRBD1 (6 bases). This specimen was unsorted PBMCs, taken 2.1 years after starting antiretroviral therapy. CDR3 nucleotides: TGTGCCTGGAGTCTCACAGGGAACGAGCAGTACTTC. Its translation is CAWSLTGNEQYF.